This paragraph reports one T cell receptor (beta chain). What it binds is unknown. A much larger clone is a single base away; this may be a read error. TCRdb fed the 5' RACE reads into MiXCR, producing one record per CDR3 protein. The sample carries 350,000 or so distinct CDR3 sequences, 11% recorded once. CDR1 and CDR2 from the germline V gene are SGHDT and YYEEEE. This CDR3 spans 12 amino acids. V was clipped by 6 bases and J by 4 bases, with 10 bases between them. This entry comes from a study of CD8 T cells in ankylosing spondylitis. Whole-study results and caveats: Disease-associated clones were reportedly significantly overrepresented in matched ankylosing spondylitis synovial fluid.

The origin of this receptor is a female donor with ankylosing spondylitis or in good health (not recorded which). The chain has TRBV5-6 and TRBJ1-2, with unresolved D. The sequenced sample was blood, either unsorted or a sorted T cell fraction (not recorded which). This chain's CDR3 is CASTGGIYGYTF. The CDR3, as DNA: TGTGCCAGCACTGGCGGCATCTATGGCTACACCTTC.